The present T cell receptor (beta chain) was sequenced within a study of T-cell reconstitution after alpha-beta-depleted transplantation in children. Trimming cost V 3 bases and J 4 bases, with 15 bases left between them. The CDR3 spans 14 residues. CDR1 is DFQATT, CDR2 SNEGSKA, per germline (reference sequence). Unique molecular identifiers were incorporated into the prepared TCRbeta library. TCRdb used MiXCR to reprocess the PCR reads, holding one entry per CDR3 protein. In the table there are 350,000 to 500,000 distinct CDR3 sequences, around two fifths of which are singletons. This clonotype was recorded a few times.

The receptor was isolated from a girl aged 2 to 10 with aplastic anemia, due to receive a stem cell transplant. The chain uses TRBV20-1 and TRBJ1-1, with D possibly being TRBD1 (5 bases). This specimen consisted of PBMCs, obtained before TCRalphabeta/CD19-depleted stem cell transplant. CDR3 residues: CSASGVRAGTEAFF. In DNA, the CDR3 is TGCAGTGCTAGTGGCGTCAGGGCCGGCACTGAAGCTTTCTTT.